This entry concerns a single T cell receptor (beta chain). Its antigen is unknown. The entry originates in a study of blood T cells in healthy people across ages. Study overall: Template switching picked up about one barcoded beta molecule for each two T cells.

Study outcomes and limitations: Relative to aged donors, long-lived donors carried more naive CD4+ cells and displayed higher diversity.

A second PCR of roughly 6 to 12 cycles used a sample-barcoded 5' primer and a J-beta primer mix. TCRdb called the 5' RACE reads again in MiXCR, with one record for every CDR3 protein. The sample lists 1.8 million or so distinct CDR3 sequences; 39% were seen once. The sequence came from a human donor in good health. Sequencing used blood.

The CDR3, as DNA: TGTGCCAGCAGTCCCGACAGCCTTCGTCCAAGGGAGCAGTTCTTC. Its translation is CASSPDSLRPREQFF. J is TRBJ2-1 and V is TRBV6-5, with a tentative D call TRBD1 (5 bases). This CDR3 has 15 amino acids. V shed 5 bases and J shed 10 bases, with 21 bases lying between them. Germline CDR1 reads MNHEY; CDR2 reads SVGAGI.